This TCR beta chain was sequenced during a study of T cell responses to AZD1222 COVID-19 vaccine. This CDR3 is built from 20 residues. Germline V gene lookup returns CDR1 MDHEN and CDR2 SYDVKM. Unmatched junction bases numbered 15, after V lost 5 bases and J lost 2 bases. Study outcomes and limitations: The donors showed a predominance of white British ancestry and of females, with possible underestimation of clonal diversity.

Profiled with immunoSEQ multiplex PCR; TCRdb holds only in-frame clones, not every one. Among about 83,000 clones listed, 86% were seen once. Comment on this clone: Its antigen remains unidentified.

This sequence was found in an adult in good health. The chain couples TRBV28 to TRBJ2-3; 14 nucleotides agree with TRBD2. The sequencing here drew on peripheral blood, taken on day 0 of AZD1222 vaccination. The CDR3 loop reads CASSGRLAGGPVGDTDTQYF. CDR3 coding DNA: TGTGCCAGCAGTGGTCGACTAGCGGGAGGGCCGGTTGGGGACACAGATACGCAGTATTTT.